This T cell receptor beta chain was recorded in a study of Graves' ophthalmopathy and Graves' hyperthyroidism. TCR beta CDR3 amplification used RNA transcripts. The authors performed first-round RT-PCR with HTBI primers and then a second-round multiplex PCR. Each CDR3 protein gets one entry after TCRdb re-called the multiplex PCR reads with MiXCR. This sample has hundreds of thousands of distinct CDR3 sequences, with 20% to 25% found just once. General study points: Also, most clonotypes expanded in the thyroid above 0.001 frequency appeared in blood.

Germline V lookup: CDR1 MNHNS, CDR2 SASEGT. This CDR3 is built from 14 residues. Between the trimmed V and J ends, which lost 6 bases and 4 bases, there was a span of 15 bases. Pregnant or lactating patients and those with other autoimmune diseases or uncontrolled infections were excluded. This clonotype was seen ten or more times. Its specificity is unknown. This clonotype was obtained from a woman aged 18-29 years with stable Graves' hyperthyroidism. V usage is TRBV6-1 and J usage is TRBJ1-2; tentative D call: TRBD1 (5 bases). Sequencing input: peripheral blood. The CDR3 DNA is TGTGCCAGCAGCCAATCTGGACAAGCCTATGGCTACACCTTC. This sequence encodes CASSQSGQAYGYTF.